This TCR beta chain was observed in a study of long-term antiretroviral therapy in people with HIV. CDR1 is MDHEN and CDR2 is SYDVKM in the germline V gene. Trimming left V 6 bases short and J 0 bases short, with 12 bases between. The CDR3 is 15 residues long. The assay used was immunoSEQ (version v3.0), run at survey level. Assay: immunoSEQ multiplex PCR; the TCRdb copy retains only in-frame clones and omits some. The repertoire has roughly 12,000 clones, about 83% of them found once; the top ten carry roughly 16%. Sample: unsorted PBMCs, taken 3.4 years after starting antiretroviral therapy. The receptor comes from a man aged 40-50 years with HIV. The gene calls are TRBV28 and TRBJ2-1, with D unclear. CDR3 residues: CASRTPTFSYNEQFF. CDR3 DNA: TGTGCCAGCAGGACCCCGACCTTCTCCTACAATGAGCAGTTCTTC.